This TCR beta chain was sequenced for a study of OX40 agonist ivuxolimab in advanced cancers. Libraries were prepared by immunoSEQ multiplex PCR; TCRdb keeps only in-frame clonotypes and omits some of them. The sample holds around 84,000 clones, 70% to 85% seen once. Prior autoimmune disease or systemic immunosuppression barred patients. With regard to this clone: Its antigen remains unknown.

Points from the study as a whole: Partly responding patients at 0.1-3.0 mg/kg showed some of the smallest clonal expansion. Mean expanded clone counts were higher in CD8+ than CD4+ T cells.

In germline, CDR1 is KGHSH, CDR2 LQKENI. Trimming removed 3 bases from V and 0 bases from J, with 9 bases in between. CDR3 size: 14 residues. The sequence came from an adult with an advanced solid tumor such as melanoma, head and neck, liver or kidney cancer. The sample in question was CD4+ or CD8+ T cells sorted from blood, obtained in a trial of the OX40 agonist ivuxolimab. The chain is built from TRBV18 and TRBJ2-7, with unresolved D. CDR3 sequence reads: CASSPTYSSYEQYF. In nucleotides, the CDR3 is TGTGCCAGCTCACCGACCTACTCCTCCTACGAGCAGTACTTC.